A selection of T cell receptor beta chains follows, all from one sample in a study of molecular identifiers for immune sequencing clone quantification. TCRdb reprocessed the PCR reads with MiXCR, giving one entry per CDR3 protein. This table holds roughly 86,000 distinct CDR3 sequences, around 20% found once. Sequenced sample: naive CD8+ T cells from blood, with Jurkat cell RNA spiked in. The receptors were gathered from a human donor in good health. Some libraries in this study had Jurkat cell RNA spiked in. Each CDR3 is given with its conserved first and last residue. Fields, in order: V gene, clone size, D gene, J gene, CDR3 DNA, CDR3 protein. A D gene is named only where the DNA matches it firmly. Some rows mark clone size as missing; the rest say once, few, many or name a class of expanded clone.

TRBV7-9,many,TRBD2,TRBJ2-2,TGTGCCAGCAGCTTAGGTGGGCGAGCGGGAGTGGACACCGGGGAGCTGTTTTTT,CASSLGGRAGVDTGELFF
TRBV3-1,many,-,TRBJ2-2,TGTGCCAGCAGCGGGAAGGGGGAGCTGTTTTTT,CASSGKGELFF
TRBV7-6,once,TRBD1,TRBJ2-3,TGTGCCAGCAGCCCCGGGACAGGGGGCACAGATACGCAGTATTTT,CASSPGTGGTDTQYF
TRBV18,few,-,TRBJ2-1,TGTGCCAGCTCACCACCGGGCCCTGGCGATGAGCAGTTCTTC,CASSPPGPGDEQFF
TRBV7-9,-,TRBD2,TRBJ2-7,TGTGCCAGCAGCCCGACTAGCGGGATTTACGAGCAGTACTTC,CASSPTSGIYEQYF
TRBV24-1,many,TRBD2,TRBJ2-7,TGTGCCACCAGTGAACAAAGGACTAGTGAGCAGTACTTC,CATSEQRTSEQYF
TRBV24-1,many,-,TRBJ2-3,TGTGCCACCAGTGGAGACTGGAGCACAGATACGCAGTATTTT,CATSGDWSTDTQYF
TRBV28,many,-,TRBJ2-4,TGTGCCAGCCTCGGGGCAGGGCCGCCCCGGCTGGCCAAAAACATTCAGTACTTC,CASLGAGPPRLAKNIQYF
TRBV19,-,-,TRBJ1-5,TGTGCCAGTAGTATAGGGAACCAGCCCCTGCATTTT,CASSIGNQPLHF
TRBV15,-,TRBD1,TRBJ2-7,TGTGTCACCAGCTCAGAGGAGCTCGGGACAGCTAACTACGAGCAGTACTTC,CVTSSEELGTANYEQYF
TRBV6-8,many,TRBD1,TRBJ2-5,TGTGCCAGCAGTTACACGCAGGGGGCTATAGAAGAGACCCAGTACTTC,CASSYTQGAIEETQYF
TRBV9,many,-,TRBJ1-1,TGTGCCAGCAGCGACGAGGGGGGGCTTGAAGCTTTCTTT,CASSDEGGLEAFF
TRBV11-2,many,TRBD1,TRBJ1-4,TGTGCCAGCAGCTTAATTGGAGGGACAGCTAATGAAAAACTGTTTTTT,CASSLIGGTANEKLFF
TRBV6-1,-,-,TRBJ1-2,TGTGCCAGCAGCCCCCGCCGGGGTGAGGGCTATGGCTACACCTTC,CASSPRRGEGYGYTF